The 18 T cell receptor beta chains listed next were all sequenced from one sample in a study of cytomegalovirus exposure and HLA in healthy donors. The primer mix had 60 Vbeta and 13 Jbeta primers. Libraries were prepared by immunoSEQ multiplex PCR; TCRdb keeps only in-frame clonotypes and omits some of them. The data show approximately 130,000 clones, with 80% to 90% seen just once and more than 4.5% held by the top ten. The sequencing sample was made of PBMCs. The receptor source for this set is a woman aged 25 to 39 in good health and CMV-seronegative.

The genes are TRBV28 and TRBJ2-2; TRBD2 matches at 10 bases. J was trimmed by 8 bases and V by 7 bases; bases with no gene match: 10. The germline V gene encodes CDR1 MDHEN and CDR2 SYDVKM. The CDR3 contains 15 residues. CDR3 protein: CASIRAGGQFGELFF. The CDR3, as DNA: TGTGCCAGCATTAGAGCGGGGGGGCAGTTTGGGGAGCTGTTTTTT. Looking up the rest from reference TRBV28 and TRBJ2-2 gives the full variable domain: DVKVTQSSRYLVKRTGEKVFLECVQDMDHENMFWYRQDPGLGLRLIYFSYDVKMKEKGDIPEGYSVSREKKERFSLILESASTNQTSMYLCASIRAGGQFGELFFGEGSRLTVL.

This clone was detected only a few times. The chain recombines TRBV18 with TRBJ2-1, with 10 bases aligning to TRBD2. V lost 3 bases and J lost 4; bases outside the gene matches: 9. The germline V gene encodes CDR1 KGHSH and CDR2 LQKENI. The CDR3 loop spans 17 amino acids. In DNA form, the CDR3 reads TGTGCCAGCTCACCTATAAGGACTAGCGGAAAATACAATGAGCAGTTCTTC. Translating gives CASSPIRTSGKYNEQFF.

The chain recombines TRBV19 with TRBJ2-7; D is perhaps TRBD2 (5 bases). Germline-derived CDR1 and CDR2 are LNHDA and SQIVND (reference sequence). Trimming cost V 10 bases and J 0 bases, with 13 bases left between them. The CDR3 length is 13 residues. In DNA, the CDR3 is TGTGCCACTCAAGCGGATAACTCCTACGAGCAGTACTTC. It translates to CATQADNSYEQYF.

This chain uses TRBV11-2 with TRBJ2-3, with TRBD2 matching over 7 bases. Germline CDR1 is SGHAT and CDR2 is FQNNGV. The CDR3 is made up of 14 amino acids. With V trimmed by 5 bases and J by 8 bases, 10 bases remained unmatched. The CDR3 loop is CASSPVTSIRTQYF. The CDR3 bases are TGTGCCAGCAGCCCGGTGACTAGCATCCGTACGCAGTATTTT. Full variable domain (rest looked up from reference TRBV11-2 and TRBJ2-3): EAGVAQSPRYKIIEKRQSVAFWCNPISGHATLYWYQQILGQGPKLLIQFQNNGVVDDSQLPKDRFSAERLKGVDSTLKIQPAKLEDSAVYLCASSPVTSIRTQYFGPGTRLTVL.

The chain recombines TRBV9 with TRBJ2-7; unclear D gene. The CDR3 runs 15 residues. The V end was cut by 4 bases, the J end by 1 base, with 15 bases between. CDR1 is SGDLS and CDR2 is YYNGEE in the germline V gene. CDR3 coding DNA: TGTGCCAGCAGCCCCTCGACTGTATCGTCCTACGAGCAGTACTTC. Protein: CASSPSTVSSYEQYF.

V usage is TRBV9 and J usage is TRBJ2-5; a possible D gene is TRBD2 (7 bases). The CDR3 is 15 amino acids. From germline, CDR1 is SGDLS and CDR2 YYNGEE. The V end lost 4 bases, the J end lost 5 bases, and 18 bases lay between the germline ends. DNA for the CDR3: TGTGCCAGCAGCCGAGGGGGGGGAGAGTCGGAGACCCAGTACTTC. Translated, it gives CASSRGGGESETQYF.

The gene calls are TRBV5-1 and TRBJ2-3; 10 nucleotides agree with TRBD1. This CDR3 is built from 16 residues. The germline CDR1 and CDR2 sequences are SGHRS and YFSETQ. The V gene end was trimmed by 2 bases and the J gene end by 2 bases; junction bases not matched to a gene: 5. The CDR3 sequence is CASSFLGQGNTDTQYF. The CDR3 DNA sequence: TGCGCCAGCAGCTTTTTGGGACAGGGGAACACAGATACGCAGTATTTT.

The chain combines TRBV5-6 with TRBJ1-2, with D possibly being TRBD1 (6 bases). Germline CDR1 is SGHDT and CDR2 is YYEEEE. The CDR3 totals 14 residues. V lost 3 bases and J 2 bases, leaving 11 bases between the germline ends. The CDR3 coding sequence is TGTGCCAGCAGCTGGGGGACATCCAACTATGGCTACACCTTC. It translates to CASSWGTSNYGYTF.

This clone was counted once. The chain has TRBV4-1 and TRBJ2-1; 10 bases are shared with TRBD2. From germline, CDR1 is MGHRA and CDR2 YSYEKL. The CDR3 runs 17 residues. Losses at the gene ends were 4 bases for V and 3 bases for J; bases not matched to a gene: 9. In DNA, the CDR3 is TGCGCCAGCAGCCTGACAGTTAGCGGGAGGTACTACAATGAGCAGTTCTTC. This codes for CASSLTVSGRYYNEQFF.

The V call is TRBV4-1, the J call TRBJ2-2, with 10 positions matching TRBD1. This CDR3 is 16 amino acids long. The V gene end was trimmed by 2 bases and the J gene end by 4 bases; junction bases not matched to a gene: 4. CDR1 MGHRA and CDR2 YSYEKL come from the germline V gene. The CDR3 DNA reads as TGCGCCAGCAGCCAAAACCGGGACAGGGGCACCGGGGAGCTGTTTTTT. Protein sequence: CASSQNRDRGTGELFF.

This clone was found once. The V and J genes are TRBV19 and TRBJ1-5; D gene unclear. The germline V and J ends were trimmed by 2 bases and 3 bases, with 8 bases remaining between them. The germline gives CDR1 LNHDA, CDR2 SQIVND (reference sequence). The CDR3 is 14 amino acids. Written as DNA, the CDR3 is TGTGCCAGTAGTATACAGGTTTTCAATCAGCCCCAGCATTTT. Translated, it gives CASSIQVFNQPQHF.

A remark on this clone: Other DNA sequences in this sample translate to the same CDR3. The chain recombines TRBV18 with TRBJ2-5; 7 nucleotides agree with TRBD1. The junction had 6 bases not matched to a gene; V was cut back by 6 bases and J by 2 bases. Germline assignment: CDR1 KGHSH and CDR2 LQKENI. The CDR3 has 14 residues. The DNA of the CDR3 is TGTGCCAGCTCTCCAACAGGGGTTCAAGAGACCCAGTACTTC. It encodes CASSPTGVQETQYF.

The V gene is TRBV9, the J gene TRBJ2-2, with 10 bases that match TRBD2. Germline CDR1 and CDR2: SGDLS and YYNGEE. This CDR3 is built from 17 residues. V dropped 4 bases and J dropped 4; count of bases not matched to a gene: 10. The CDR3 DNA reads as TGTGCCAGCAGCCAGAGAGCGGGGGGGCAGCCCACCGGGGAGCTGTTTTTT. Its translation: CASSQRAGGQPTGELFF.

In this sample, this clone turned up once. V is TRBV13 and J is TRBJ1-2, with 8 nucleotides matching TRBD1. J was trimmed by 3 bases and V by 1 base; bases with no gene match: 7. The CDR3 runs to 16 residues. Germline loops: CDR1 PRHDT, CDR2 FYEKMQ (reference sequence). Here the CDR3 DNA reads TGTGCCAGCAGCTTAGATTTCGGACAGGGCGACTATGGCTACACCTTC. It codes for CASSLDFGQGDYGYTF.

This chain connects TRBV5-1 to TRBJ1-4; the match to TRBD1 covers 7 bases. This CDR3 is built from 13 residues. The germline CDR1 and CDR2 sequences are SGHRS and YFSETQ. Trimming removed 7 bases from V and 4 bases from J; junction bases left unmatched: 4. CDR3 protein: CASHRGDNEKLFF. CDR3 nucleotide sequence: TGCGCCAGCCACAGGGGAGATAATGAAAAACTGTTTTTT.

This CDR3 is CASSIGLRPEGAFF. In nucleotides, the CDR3 is TGTGCCAGTAGTATAGGGCTGAGGCCCGAGGGAGCTTTCTTT. V gene TRBV19 combines with J gene TRBJ1-1; D is undetermined. The CDR3 runs 14 residues. Germline V gene sequence: CDR1 LNHDA, CDR2 SQIVND (reference sequence). The V and J ends lost 1 base and 10 bases respectively, with 16 bases between them. Drawing the rest from reference TRBV19 and TRBJ1-1, the complete variable domain is DGGITQSPKYLFRKEGQNVTLSCEQNLNHDAMYWYRQDPGQGLRLIYYSQIVNDFQKGDIAEGYSVSREKKESFPLTVTSAQKNPTAFYLCASSIGLRPEGAFFGQGTRLTVV.

The chain is built from TRBV7-8 and TRBJ2-3, with no clear D. The germline V gene encodes CDR1 SGHVS and CDR2 FQNEAQ. CDR3 length equals 12 residues. The V gene lost 1 base and the J gene lost 4 bases, with 3 bases spanning the gap. CDR3 nucleotide sequence: TGTGCCAGCAGCTTAGGGCCAGATACGCAGTATTTT. This translates into CASSLGPDTQYF.

The chain recombines TRBV15 with TRBJ2-4, with D maybe TRBD1 (5 bases). Germline CDR1 and CDR2: LNHNV and YYDKDF (reference sequence). The CDR3 length is 14 residues. Deletions cut 0 bases from V and 9 bases from J, with 12 bases between. The CDR3: CATSRDLGQIIQYF. CDR3 nucleotides: TGTGCCACCAGCAGAGATTTGGGGCAGATCATTCAGTACTTC.